These T cell receptor beta chains were read from a single sample in a study of blood T cell repertoires in COVID-19. Clones were sequenced by immunoSEQ multiplex PCR, and TCRdb holds only the in-frame ones, with some missing. The sample has around 180,000 clones, roughly three quarters seen once. The specimen was peripheral blood. The receptors shown here come from an elderly woman with COVID-19, enrolled during active disease. Each CDR3 is given without its conserved first and last residue. Clone sizes are given selectively: once, few, many, or a class where the clone is expanded.

v_gene: TRBV9; abundance: once; CDR3aa: ASSEGGTSGGSSYEQY
v_gene: TRBV15; abundance: NA; CDR3aa: ATSRDGQGANTQY
v_gene: TRBV2; abundance: NA; CDR3aa: ASSVRDRGNGYT
v_gene: TRBV7-8; abundance: NA; CDR3aa: ASSFGTAGELF
v_gene: TRBV24-1; abundance: NA; CDR3aa: ATSDLGQGKDTQY
v_gene: TRBV7-8; abundance: NA; CDR3aa: ASSLAHEGLAAYEQY
v_gene: TRBV4-3; abundance: NA; CDR3aa: ASSQELGTGGETQY
v_gene: TRBV3-1/TRBV3-2; abundance: NA; CDR3aa: ASSQDTSSYNEQF
v_gene: TRBV4-1; abundance: few; CDR3aa: ASSQNQGGEKLF
v_gene: TRBV7-9; abundance: few; CDR3aa: ASSLERLAANEQF
v_gene: TRBV7-6; abundance: NA; CDR3aa: ASSLAQTGTDHGYT
v_gene: TRBV29-1; abundance: few; CDR3aa: SVPGQGYEQY
v_gene: TRBV5-5; abundance: NA; CDR3aa: ASSLGGQGANYGYT
v_gene: TRBV4-3; abundance: NA; CDR3aa: ASSRTGLGDTQY
v_gene: TRBV11-2; abundance: NA; CDR3aa: ASSPRRNTEAF
v_gene: TRBV20-1; abundance: NA; CDR3aa: SASQQANTEAF
v_gene: TRBV11-2; abundance: NA; CDR3aa: ASSYSNTGELF
v_gene: TRBV5-1; abundance: few; CDR3aa: ASSFEQGDTDGYT
v_gene: TRBV4-2; abundance: NA; CDR3aa: ASSQGRDRASEQY
v_gene: TRBV10-3; abundance: NA; CDR3aa: AIRESGSFNEQF
v_gene: TRBV20-1; abundance: NA; CDR3aa: SASRVSYNEQF
v_gene: TRBV5-4; abundance: NA; CDR3aa: ASSDRTGKGEQY
v_gene: TRBV6-2/TRBV6-3; abundance: NA; CDR3aa: ASSDRTGGVEAF
v_gene: TRBV6-4; abundance: NA; CDR3aa: ASGRLAGKTDTQY
v_gene: TRBV28; abundance: NA; CDR3aa: ASSPATGGAYEQY
v_gene: TRBV7-9; abundance: NA; CDR3aa: ASSEQSLNNSPLH
v_gene: TRBV7-9; abundance: NA; CDR3aa: ASNGQPNTEAF
v_gene: TRBV5-5; abundance: NA; CDR3aa: ASSVRPGTGPSSYNSPLH
v_gene: TRBV12-3/TRBV12-4; abundance: NA; CDR3aa: ASNRDGTNEQF
v_gene: TRBV5-1; abundance: NA; CDR3aa: ASSYTGTTAF
v_gene: TRBV11-2; abundance: NA; CDR3aa: ASSSVGGVDTQY
v_gene: TRBV19; abundance: once; CDR3aa: ASSISGTGAYEQY
v_gene: TRBV10-3; abundance: NA; CDR3aa: AISASGRGEAFSYNEQF
v_gene: TRBV29-1; abundance: NA; CDR3aa: SALYNEQF
v_gene: TRBV12-3/TRBV12-4; abundance: medium-sized; CDR3aa: ASSLREETQY